This T cell receptor (beta chain) was identified in a study of CD8+CD57+ T cells in acquired aplastic anemia. At the level of the study: DNA recovered from sorted CD4+ and CD8+ cells had a mean of about 3 ug. Healthy donor sequencing depth: 10 million to 10.8 million CD4+, fewer than 13 million CD8+ reads.

The germline V gene has CDR1 DFQATT and CDR2 SNEGSKA (reference sequence). CDR3 size: 17 residues. Losses at the gene ends were 0 bases for V and 1 base for J; bases not matched to a gene: 7. This clonotype was recorded many times. The antigen remains unidentified. Researchers used genomic DNA as the template to profile TCR beta VDJ and CDR3. TCRdb itself ran the reads through MiXCR, one entry per CDR3 protein. The sample records a few hundred thousand distinct CDR3 sequences, roughly 57% being singletons. Study-level points and caveats: CD8+ Simpson's diversity showed no significant patient-control difference. Patients shared twenty-nine CD8+ CDR3 sequences with controls.

V is TRBV20-1 and J is TRBJ2-3; TRBD2 matches at 10 bases. The sample was sorted CD4+, CD8+, or CD8+CD57+ T cells (not recorded which) from PBMCs. The sequence was collected from a human donor in good health. This CDR3 reads CSARDSRAGGRTDTQYF. CDR3 in DNA: TGCAGTGCTAGAGATTCCAGAGCGGGAGGGCGCACAGATACGCAGTATTTT.